The clone carrying this T cell receptor (beta chain) was found a few times. Its antigen is currently unknown. This sample was included in a study of T cells in Graves' hyperthyroidism and ophthalmopathy. On the study more broadly: Peripheral blood was drawn at first diagnosis, prior to all treatment.

Whole-study results and caveats: Prediction of ophthalmopathy progression came a median approximately 6 months pre-onset.

With V trimmed by 5 bases and J by 2 bases, 3 bases remained unmatched. CDR1 is DFQATT, CDR2 SNEGSKA, per germline (reference sequence). CDR3 size: 14 residues. Thyroid ultrasound and orbital computed tomography, with clinical symptoms and serum thyroxine and TRAb, informed diagnoses. TCR beta CDR3 regions were amplified from RNA. TCR CDR3 underwent first-round RT-PCR with the HTBI primer set. TCRdb re-called the multiplex PCR reads with MiXCR, one entry per CDR3 protein. The sample carries 650,000 to 850,000 distinct CDR3 sequences, about 19% recorded once. The receptor's source is a woman in her 50s with Graves' hyperthyroidism that later progressed to Graves' ophthalmopathy. Sequencing was performed on blood. The chain couples TRBV20-1 to TRBJ2-2; 9 bases are shared with TRBD2. The CDR3, as DNA: TGCAGTGCTGGGACTAGCTTTAACACCGGGGAGCTGTTTTTT. This gives the protein CSAGTSFNTGELFF.